This T cell receptor beta chain derives from a study of cytomegalovirus exposure and HLA in healthy donors. Looking at the study overall: A prior analysis found 117 million unique TCR beta sequences from around 180 million T cells.

Study findings and constraints: CMV antigen specificity was confirmed in vitro for three CMV-associated chains. The authors judged a highly shared variant cluster likely a sequencing artifact.

On this clone itself: What it recognizes is unknown.

PCR amplification relied on 60 Vbeta primers (plus 13 Jbeta primers). Some clones are missing from TCRdb's copy, which holds only in-frame ones; the method was immunoSEQ multiplex PCR. Its table records about 51,000 clones. The CDR3 covers 13 residues. Trimming removed 7 bases from V and 11 bases from J, with 17 bases in between. Germline V lookup: CDR1 KGHSH, CDR2 LQKENI. This rearrangement joins TRBV18 to TRBJ1-4; D is ambiguous. The source is a female donor in good health and CMV-seronegative. Sequencing was carried out using PBMCs. The CDR3 DNA is TGTGCCAGCTGTTCAACCCAGGATGGGAAACTGTTTTTT. It specifies CASCSTQDGKLFF.